The clone carrying this T cell receptor beta chain occurred many times. Its antigen is undetermined. The sample originates from a study of regulatory T cells in long-lasting Graves disease. Regarding the study as a whole: Persistent Graves' patients had lower TCR diversity than newly diagnosed ones. With persistent disease, TRBV28, TRBJ1-2 and TRBJ2-5 were the favored segments.

Construction of TCR beta libraries relied on iRepertoire HTBI primers and on Arm-PCR targeting CDR3 regions. One entry per CDR3 protein, called by TCRdb with MiXCR from the multiplex PCR reads. The data contain about 620,000 distinct CDR3 sequences, around 17% of them singletons. Germline V gene sequence: CDR1 SEHNR, CDR2 FQNEAQ (reference sequence). The V and J ends lost 5 bases and 2 bases respectively, with 13 bases between them. The CDR3 spans 15 residues. Time point here: newly diagnosed GD, antithyroid drugs for less than 3 months. The TCR library used RNA extracted from PBMCs. A roughly 8.6-milliliter sample of peripheral blood was drawn into EDTA tubes. These records were also assigned to another study, of T cells in Graves' hyperthyroidism and ophthalmopathy. As that study records: The blood repertoire included most of the expanded thyroid clonotypes above 0.001.

This sequence originates from a woman in her 30s with Graves disease. The sequencing used peripheral blood mononuclear cells (PBMCs), collected at new diagnosis, from a patient treated with antithyroid drugs. The chain carries TRBV7-9 and TRBJ1-5; a possible D gene is TRBD1 (5 bases). The CDR3 here is CASSQSGSGNQPQHF. The CDR3 DNA sequence: TGTGCCAGCAGCCAATCAGGGTCGGGCAATCAGCCCCAGCATTTT. Supplemented by reference TRBV7-9 and TRBJ1-5, the full variable domain reads DTGVSQNPRHKITKRGQNVTFRCDPISEHNRLYWYRQTLGQGPEFLTYFQNEAQLEKSRLLSDRFSAERPKGSFSTLEIQRTEQGDSAMYLCASSQSGSGNQPQHFGDGTRLSIL.